This T cell receptor beta chain came from a study of technical replicates of blood from several donors. Trimming stripped 3 bases from V and 0 bases from J, with 9 bases between. Germline-derived CDR1 and CDR2 are LNHDA and SQIVND (reference sequence). The CDR3 extends over 14 amino acids. The protocol was immunoSEQ multiplex PCR, while the TCRdb copy is restricted to in-frame clones and leaves out a portion. Among 15,000 to 20,000 clones listed, about nine tenths were seen once. The receptor's source is a human donor in good health. V and J are TRBV19 and TRBJ2-7; D unclear. Sample: PBMCs. The CDR3 loop is CASSMSGNSYEQYF. The CDR3 DNA is TGTGCCAGTAGTATGTCAGGAAACTCCTACGAGCAGTACTTC.